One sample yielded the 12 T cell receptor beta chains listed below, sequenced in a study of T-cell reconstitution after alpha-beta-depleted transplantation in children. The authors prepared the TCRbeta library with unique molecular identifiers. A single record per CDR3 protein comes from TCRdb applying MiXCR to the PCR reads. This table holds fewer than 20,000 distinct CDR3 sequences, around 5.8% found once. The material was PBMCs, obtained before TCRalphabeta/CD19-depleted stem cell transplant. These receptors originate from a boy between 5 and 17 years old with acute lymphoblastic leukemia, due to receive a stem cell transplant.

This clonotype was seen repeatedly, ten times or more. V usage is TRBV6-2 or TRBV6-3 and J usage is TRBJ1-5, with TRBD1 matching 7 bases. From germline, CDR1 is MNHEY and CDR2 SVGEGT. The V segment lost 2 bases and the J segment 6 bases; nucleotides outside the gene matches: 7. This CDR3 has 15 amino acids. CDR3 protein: CASSYTQGFGQPQHF. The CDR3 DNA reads TGTGCCAGCAGTTACACACAGGGGTTCGGTCAGCCCCAGCATTTT.

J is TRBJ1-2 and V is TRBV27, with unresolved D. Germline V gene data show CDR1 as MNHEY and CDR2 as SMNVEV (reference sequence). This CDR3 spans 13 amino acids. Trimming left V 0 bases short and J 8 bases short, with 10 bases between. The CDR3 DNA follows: TGTGCCAGCAGTTTATCGGCGGCCTGGGGCTACACCTTC. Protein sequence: CASSLSAAWGYTF.

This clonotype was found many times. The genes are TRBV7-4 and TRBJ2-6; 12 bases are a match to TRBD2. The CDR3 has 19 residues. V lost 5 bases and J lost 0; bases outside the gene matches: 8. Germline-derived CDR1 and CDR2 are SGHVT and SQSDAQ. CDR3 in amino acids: CASSRQTSGRDSGANVLTF. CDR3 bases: TGTGCCAGCAGCCGCCAGACTAGCGGGAGAGACTCTGGGGCCAACGTCCTGACTTTC.

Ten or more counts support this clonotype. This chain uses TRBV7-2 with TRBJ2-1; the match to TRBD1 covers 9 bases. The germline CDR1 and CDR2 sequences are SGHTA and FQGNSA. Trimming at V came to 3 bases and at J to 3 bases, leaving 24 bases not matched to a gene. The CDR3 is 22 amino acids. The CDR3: CASSFGYSWDRDRDMDYNEQFF. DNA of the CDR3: TGTGCCAGCAGCTTTGGGTACTCGTGGGACAGGGACAGAGATATGGACTACAATGAGCAGTTCTTC.

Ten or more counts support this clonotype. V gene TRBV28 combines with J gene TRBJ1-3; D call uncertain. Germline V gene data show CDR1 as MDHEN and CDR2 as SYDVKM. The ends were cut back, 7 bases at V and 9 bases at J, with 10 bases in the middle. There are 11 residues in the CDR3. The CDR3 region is CASTTGRTIYF. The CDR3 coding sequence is TGTGCCAGCACCACCGGCCGCACCATATATTTT.

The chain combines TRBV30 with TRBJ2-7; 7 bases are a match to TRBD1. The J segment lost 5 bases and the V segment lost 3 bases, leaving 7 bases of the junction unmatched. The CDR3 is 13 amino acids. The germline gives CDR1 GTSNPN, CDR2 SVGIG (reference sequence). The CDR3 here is CAWREDRYHEQYF. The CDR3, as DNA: TGTGCCTGGAGAGAGGACAGGTATCACGAGCAGTACTTC.

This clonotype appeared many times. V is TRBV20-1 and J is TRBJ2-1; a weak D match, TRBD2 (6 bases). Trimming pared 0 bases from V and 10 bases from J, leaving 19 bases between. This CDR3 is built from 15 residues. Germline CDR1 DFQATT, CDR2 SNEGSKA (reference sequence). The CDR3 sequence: CSARDPGVGFREQFF. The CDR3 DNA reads TGCAGTGCTAGAGATCCGGGGGTAGGGTTCAGAGAGCAGTTCTTC.

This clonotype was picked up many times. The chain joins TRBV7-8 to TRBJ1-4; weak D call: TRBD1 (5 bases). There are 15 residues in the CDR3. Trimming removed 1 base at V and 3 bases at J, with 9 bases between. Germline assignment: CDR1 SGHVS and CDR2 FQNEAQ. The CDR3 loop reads CASSLGGRANEKLFF. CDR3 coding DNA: TGTGCCAGCAGCTTAGGGGGCAGGGCTAATGAAAAACTGTTTTTT. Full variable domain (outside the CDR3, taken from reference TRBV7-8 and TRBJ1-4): GAGVSQSPRYKVAKRGQDVALRCDPISGHVSLFWYQQALGQGPEFLTYFQNEAQLDKSGLPSDRFFAERPEGSVSTLKIQRTQQEDSAVYLCASSLGGRANEKLFFGSGTQLSVL.

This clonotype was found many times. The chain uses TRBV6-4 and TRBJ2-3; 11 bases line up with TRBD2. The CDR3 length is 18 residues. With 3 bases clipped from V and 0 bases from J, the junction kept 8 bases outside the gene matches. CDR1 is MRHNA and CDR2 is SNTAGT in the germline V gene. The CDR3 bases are TGTGCCAGCAGTGAGGACCTCGGACTAGCGGGTAGCACAGATACGCAGTATTTT. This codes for CASSEDLGLAGSTDTQYF.

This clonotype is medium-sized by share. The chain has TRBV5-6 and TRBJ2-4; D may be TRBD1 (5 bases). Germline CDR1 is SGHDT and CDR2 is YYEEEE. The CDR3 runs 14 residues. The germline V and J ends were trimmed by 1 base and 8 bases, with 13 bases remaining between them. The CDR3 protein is CASSLRGGADIQYF. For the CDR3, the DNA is TGTGCCAGCAGCTTGAGAGGTGGGGCGGACATTCAGTACTTC.

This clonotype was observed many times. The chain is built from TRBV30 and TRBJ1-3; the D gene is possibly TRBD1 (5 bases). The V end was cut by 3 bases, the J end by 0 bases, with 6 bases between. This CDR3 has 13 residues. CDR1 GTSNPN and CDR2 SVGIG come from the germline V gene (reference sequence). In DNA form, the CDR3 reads TGTGCCTGGAGGACAGTCTCTGGAAACACCATATATTTT. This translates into CAWRTVSGNTIYF.

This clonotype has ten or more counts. This CDR3 is CASSERYSNQPQHF. DNA of the CDR3: TGTGCCAGTAGTGAACGGTATAGCAATCAGCCCCAGCATTTT. The chain links TRBV19 to TRBJ1-5; no reliable D call. CDR1 is LNHDA and CDR2 is SQIVND in the germline V gene (reference sequence). The CDR3 sequence is 14 residues long. The V gene lost 5 bases and the J gene lost 0 bases, with 8 bases spanning the gap.